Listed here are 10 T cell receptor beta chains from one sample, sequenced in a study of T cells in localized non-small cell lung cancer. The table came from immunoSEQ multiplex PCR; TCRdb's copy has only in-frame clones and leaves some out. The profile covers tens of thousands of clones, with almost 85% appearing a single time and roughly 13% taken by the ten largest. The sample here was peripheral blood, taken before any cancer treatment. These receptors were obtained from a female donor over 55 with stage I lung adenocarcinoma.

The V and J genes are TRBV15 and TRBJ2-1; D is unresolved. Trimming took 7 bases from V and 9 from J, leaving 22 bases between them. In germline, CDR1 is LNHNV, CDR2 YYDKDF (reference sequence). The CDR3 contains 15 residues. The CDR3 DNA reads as TGTGCCACCAATCCTCTTGGACCCTCCGGGCGTGAGCAGTTCTTC. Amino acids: CATNPLGPSGREQFF.

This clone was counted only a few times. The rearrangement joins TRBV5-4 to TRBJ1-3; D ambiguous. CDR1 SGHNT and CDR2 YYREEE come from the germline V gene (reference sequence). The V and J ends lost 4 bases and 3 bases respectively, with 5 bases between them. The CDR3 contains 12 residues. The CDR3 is CASSGDGNTIYF. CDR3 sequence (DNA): TGTGCCAGCAGCGGTGATGGAAACACCATATATTTT.

Here the CDR3 reads CASSTSRGTQPQHF. CDR3 DNA: TGTGCCAGTAGCACTTCCAGGGGGACTCAGCCCCAGCATTTT. The chain couples TRBV19 to TRBJ1-5, with TRBD1 matching 7 bases. Per germline, CDR1 LNHDA and CDR2 SQIVND (reference sequence). This CDR3 is built from 14 residues. With V trimmed by 6 bases and J by 6 bases, 8 bases remained unmatched.

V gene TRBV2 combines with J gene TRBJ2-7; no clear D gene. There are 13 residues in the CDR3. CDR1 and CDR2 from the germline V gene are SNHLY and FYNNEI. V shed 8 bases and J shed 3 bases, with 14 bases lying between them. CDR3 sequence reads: CASEVGYHYEQYF. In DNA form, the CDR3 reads TGTGCCAGCGAAGTGGGGTACCACTACGAGCAGTACTTC.

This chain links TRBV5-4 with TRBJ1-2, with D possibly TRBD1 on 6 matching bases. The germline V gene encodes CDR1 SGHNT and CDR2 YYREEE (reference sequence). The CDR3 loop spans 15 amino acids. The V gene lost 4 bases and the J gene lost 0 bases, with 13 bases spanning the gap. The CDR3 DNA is TGTGCCAGCAGCCCCGGACAGCAGTCTAACTATGGCTACACCTTC. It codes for CASSPGQQSNYGYTF.

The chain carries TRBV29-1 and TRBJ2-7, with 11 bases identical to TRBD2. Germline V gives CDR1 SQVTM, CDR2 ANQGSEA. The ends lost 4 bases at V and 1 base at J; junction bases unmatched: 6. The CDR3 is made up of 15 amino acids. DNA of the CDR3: TGCAGCGTTGTTAGCGGGAGGGCCAGGTCCTACGAGCAGTACTTC. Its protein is CSVVSGRARSYEQYF.

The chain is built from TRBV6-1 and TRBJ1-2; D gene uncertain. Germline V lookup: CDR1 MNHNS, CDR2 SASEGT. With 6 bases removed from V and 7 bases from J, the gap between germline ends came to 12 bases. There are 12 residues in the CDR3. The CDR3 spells CASRTYGSGYTF. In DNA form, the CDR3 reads TGTGCCAGCAGGACCTACGGTTCTGGCTACACCTTC.

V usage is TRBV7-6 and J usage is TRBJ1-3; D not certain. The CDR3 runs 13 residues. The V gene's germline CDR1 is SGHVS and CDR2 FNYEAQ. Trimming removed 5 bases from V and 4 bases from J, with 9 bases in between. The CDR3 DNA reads TGTGCCAGCAGCGCGACTGCAGGAAACACCATATATTTT. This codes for CASSATAGNTIYF.

The DNA of the CDR3 is TGTGCCAGCAGAGCCCAGGGGAGTGAGCAGTTCTTC. This sequence encodes CASRAQGSEQFF. The chain recombines TRBV2 with TRBJ2-1, with D maybe TRBD1 (6 bases). Germline CDR1 reads SNHLY; CDR2 reads FYNNEI. This CDR3 region has 12 residues. Trimming removed 6 bases at V and 9 bases at J, with 12 bases between.

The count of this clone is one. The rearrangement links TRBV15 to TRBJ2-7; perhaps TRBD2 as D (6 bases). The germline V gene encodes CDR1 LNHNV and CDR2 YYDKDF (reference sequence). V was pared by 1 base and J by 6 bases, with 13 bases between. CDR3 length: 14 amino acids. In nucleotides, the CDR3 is TGTGCCACCAGCAGAGGGGGACTCACCATCGAGCAGTACTTC. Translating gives CATSRGGLTIEQYF.